One T cell receptor (beta chain) is described in this entry. Its antigen specificity is not known. No quality values exist for individual bases; no much larger clone is one base distant. This entry is derived from a study of blood T cell repertoires in COVID-19 (dated by TCRdb to about 2020). The study in broad terms: The collaborator samples originated in the United States, Italy and Spain and spanned the acute and convalescent phases of COVID-19. The repertoires were made available in a free public database intended to serve as a resource for research on the immune response to SARS-CoV-2. HLA class I and class II types, where available, came from metadata supplied by the sample provider rather than from assay-based typing. Samples came from the ongoing ImmuneRACE study (first 160 participants) plus 1,254 subjects from 6 global collaborators. The prospective study material was composed of cDNA or gDNA derived from T cells, B-cell-depleted T cells, or PBMCs. Nearly every sample came with metadata listing a de-identified subject ID, COVID-19 status, age in years and sex. Deeply sampled blood TCRbeta repertoires from subjects exposed to, actively infected with, or recovered from COVID-19 were included in the dataset.

Trimming takes 4 bases from V and 0 bases from J, and the germline ends sit 7 bases apart. CDR1 and CDR2 are drawn from the germline V gene: SNHLY, FYNNEI. From the cysteine through the phenylalanine, the CDR3 covers 14 amino acids. Only the CDR3 DNA stays, 42 bases, in frame from base 1. The immunoSEQ Assay, a bias-controlled multiplex PCR, was used to amplify TCRbeta CDR3 regions from genomic DNA. The authors' pipeline ran thus. Nucleated cell counts per sample were estimated from amplification of reference gene primers within the assay. Sequence reads were collapsed and filtered to measure the absolute abundance of every unique TCRbeta CDR3 rearrangement. For each sample, productive Simpson clonality was calculated by taking the square root of Simpson's diversity index across productive rearrangements. Entries here come from immuneACCESS through TCRdb and include only in-frame sequences with V and J called. Some clones fail to appear in such tables; in the studies checked, an unresolved V gene covers under half of the shortfall, and the cause of the remainder is unknown. The D gene and trimming were derived from the DNA, and the V and J assignments and clone size from that table. This sample gives about 140,000 clones in total; around four fifths of them show up just once. About 4% of the sample belongs to the ten largest clones.

The paper as a whole reports these results and caveats: The quantity of clinical and demographic metadata differed by source and by participant and was supplied without curation.

Each collaborating institution followed its own protocols to collect whole blood in K2EDTA tubes. For TCRbeta analysis, collaborators shipped samples in one of three forms: frozen whole blood, isolated PBMCs, or DNA extracted from either of those sample types. The source is a woman of 80 years or more with acute or convalescent COVID-19. The rearrangement combines TRBV2 with TRBJ1-3, with no D gene named confidently. The sample taken for sequencing was peripheral blood. The nucleotide sequence is given as TGTGCCAGCAGTGTGGCCCACTCTGGAAACACCATATATTTT. It specifies CASSVAHSGNTIYF.